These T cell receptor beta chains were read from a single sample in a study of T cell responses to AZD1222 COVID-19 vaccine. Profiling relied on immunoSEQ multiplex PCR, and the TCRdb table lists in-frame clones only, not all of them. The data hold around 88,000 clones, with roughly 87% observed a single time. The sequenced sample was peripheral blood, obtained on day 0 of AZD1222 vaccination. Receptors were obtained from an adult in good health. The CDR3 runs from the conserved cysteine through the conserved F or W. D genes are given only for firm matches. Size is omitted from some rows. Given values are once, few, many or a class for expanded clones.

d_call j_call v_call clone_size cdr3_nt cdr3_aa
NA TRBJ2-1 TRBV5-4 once TGTGCCAGCAGCTTGGACAGGGCTTCCTACAATGAGCAGTTCTTC CASSLDRASYNEQFF
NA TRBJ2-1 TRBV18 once TGTGCCAGCTCACGACCGCCCAGGTACTCTACCTACAATGAGCAGTTCTTC CASSRPPRYSTYNEQFF
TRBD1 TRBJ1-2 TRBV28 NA TGTGCCAGCAGTCGTGGACAGGGGAATGGCTACACCTTC CASSRGQGNGYTF
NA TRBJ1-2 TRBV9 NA TGTGCCAGCAGCGCTGCCACAGGGAACTATGGCTACACCTTC CASSAATGNYGYTF
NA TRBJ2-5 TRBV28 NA TGTGCCAGCAGTCACCGGAGGGGGGGAACTCAAGAGACCCAGTACTTC CASSHRRGGTQETQYF
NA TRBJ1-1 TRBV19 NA TGTGCCATAGTCTCGGACAGACCGAACACTGAAGCTTTCTTT CAIVSDRPNTEAFF
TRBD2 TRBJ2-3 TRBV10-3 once TGTGCCACCATTTCTTCCCTACTAGCGGGACGGGGAGATACGCAGTATTTT CATISSLLAGRGDTQYF
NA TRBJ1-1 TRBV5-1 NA TGCGCCAGCAGTCCCGGAGAGCCCGGGAACACTGAAGCTTTCTTT CASSPGEPGNTEAFF
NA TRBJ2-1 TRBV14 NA TGTGCCAGCAGCCAAGATTTCTACAATGAGCAGTTCTTC CASSQDFYNEQFF
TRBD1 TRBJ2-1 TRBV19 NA TGTGCCAGTAGTATTGGCGGGACAGGGGCATCCGAGCAGTTCTTC CASSIGGTGASEQFF
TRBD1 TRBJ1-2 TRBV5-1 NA TGCGCCAGCAGCTTGACTCAACAGGGGTATGGCTACACCTTC CASSLTQQGYGYTF
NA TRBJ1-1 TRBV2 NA TGTGCCAGCAGTGACAGGGAAGGGGTCGAAGCTTTCTTT CASSDREGVEAFF
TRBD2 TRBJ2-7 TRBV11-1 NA TGTGCCAGCAGCTCGCCGACTAGCGGATCCTACGAGCAGTACTTC CASSSPTSGSYEQYF
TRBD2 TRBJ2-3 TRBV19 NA TGTGCCAGTAGCCGAACCCACGTCCCTGGGCTAGCGGGAGGGCCCGTAGATACGCAGTATTTT CASSRTHVPGLAGGPVDTQYF
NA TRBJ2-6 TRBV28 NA TGTGCCAGCAGTAGGGGGGACTCTGGGGCCAACGTCCTGACTTTC CASSRGDSGANVLTF
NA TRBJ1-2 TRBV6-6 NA TGTGCCAGCAGATCAGGAACTAACTATGGCTACACCTTC CASRSGTNYGYTF